The clone carrying this TCR beta chain was recorded at least ten times. Its antigen is unidentified. The sample is drawn from a study of HIV-infected patients and healthy controls. About 500 ng RNA was reverse transcribed with alpha and beta constant-region primers. Separate chain-specific third strand synthesis with multiplexing indices produced the alpha and beta libraries. TCRdb analysed the 5' RACE reads with MiXCR anew, one entry per CDR3 protein. Here the sample spans around 18,000 distinct CDR3 sequences, around a tenth being singletons. CDR3 length: 15 residues. CDR1 is ENHRY and CDR2 is SYGVKD in the germline V gene. V dropped 6 bases and J dropped 2; count of bases not matched to a gene: 8. All unsorted peripheral T cells were captured because whole blood was used without fractionation. Study conclusions and caveats: HIV+ repertoires were severely depleted of MAIT alpha-chain CDR3s, unlike healthy controls. During therapy, HIV-associated CDR3s fell significantly in frequency, while CMV-associated CDR3s did not change significantly.

The rearrangement joins TRBV10-3 to TRBJ2-7, with TRBD1 matching over 9 bases. The receptor comes from an adult in good health. The material sequenced was blood. Here the CDR3 reads CAIREGQGGPYEQYF. The CDR3, as DNA: TGTGCCATCAGGGAGGGACAGGGCGGGCCCTACGAGCAGTACTTC.